These T cell receptor beta chains were read from a single sample in a study of T cells in Graves' hyperthyroidism and ophthalmopathy. TCRdb reprocessed the multiplex PCR reads with MiXCR, giving one entry per CDR3 protein. This sample has more than 500,000 distinct CDR3 sequences, with approximately 44% found just once. Material for sequencing was peripheral blood or thyroid tissue (not recorded which). These receptors all stem from an adult woman with Graves' disease, either hyperthyroidism or ophthalmopathy (not recorded which). Each CDR3 is given with its conserved first and last residue. Fields, in order: clone size, J gene, CDR3 length, D gene, V gene, CDR3 protein, CDR3 DNA. The D gene is left open where the match is weak. Clone sizes are given selectively: once, few, many, or a class where the clone is expanded.

clone size: .; J gene: TRBJ2-5; CDR3 length: 15; D gene: TRBD2; V gene: TRBV5-1; CDR3 protein: CASSLGDGAGGTQYF; CDR3 DNA: TGTGCCAGCAGCTTAGGGGATGGGGCGGGAGGGACCCAGTACTTC
clone size: .; J gene: TRBJ1-1; CDR3 length: 14; D gene: .; V gene: TRBV7-9; CDR3 protein: CASSLSGGMAEAFF; CDR3 DNA: TGTGCCAGCAGCCTTTCGGGGGGTATGGCTGAAGCTTTCTTT
clone size: many; J gene: TRBJ2-7; CDR3 length: 14; D gene: TRBD1; V gene: TRBV12-3/TRBV12-4; CDR3 protein: CASRGTVGSYEQYF; CDR3 DNA: TGTGCCAGCAGGGGGACAGTGGGTTCCTACGAGCAGTACTTC
clone size: many; J gene: TRBJ1-2; CDR3 length: 13; D gene: .; V gene: TRBV12-3/TRBV12-4; CDR3 protein: CASSFGGTYGYTF; CDR3 DNA: TGTGCCAGCAGTTTCGGGGGGACCTATGGCTACACCTTC
clone size: once; J gene: TRBJ2-2; CDR3 length: 13; D gene: TRBD1; V gene: TRBV7-3; CDR3 protein: CASSLCETGGLFF; CDR3 DNA: TGTGCCAGCAGCTTATGCGAGACAGGGGGGCTCTTTTTT
clone size: .; J gene: TRBJ1-4; CDR3 length: 15; D gene: .; V gene: TRBV7-9; CDR3 protein: CASSLGSTMGEKLFF; CDR3 DNA: TGTGCCAGCAGCTTAGGCTCCACTATGGGTGAAAAACTGTTTTTT
clone size: .; J gene: TRBJ1-4; CDR3 length: 12; D gene: .; V gene: TRBV15; CDR3 protein: CAASSERGKLFF; CDR3 DNA: TGTGCCGCCAGCAGTGAGCGGGGAAAACTGTTTTTT
clone size: once; J gene: TRBJ1-4; CDR3 length: 13; D gene: .; V gene: TRBV7-6; CDR3 protein: CASRVSGNEKLFF; CDR3 DNA: TGTGCCAGCAGGGTATCGGGGAATGAAAAACTGTTTTTT
clone size: .; J gene: TRBJ2-7; CDR3 length: 13; D gene: TRBD2; V gene: TRBV28; CDR3 protein: CASNHGTSYEQYF; CDR3 DNA: TGTGCCAGCAATCATGGGACTAGCTACGAGCAGTACTTC
clone size: once; J gene: TRBJ1-2; CDR3 length: 15; D gene: .; V gene: TRBV20-1; CDR3 protein: CSAIGGIARIHGYTF; CDR3 DNA: TGCAGTGCTATAGGGGGAATAGCCCGGATTCACGGCTACACCTTC
clone size: many; J gene: TRBJ1-2; CDR3 length: 14; D gene: TRBD1; V gene: TRBV15; CDR3 protein: CATSRGTGPYGYTF; CDR3 DNA: TGTGCCACCAGCAGAGGGACAGGCCCATATGGCTACACCTTC
clone size: .; J gene: TRBJ2-5; CDR3 length: 14; D gene: TRBD1; V gene: TRBV15; CDR3 protein: CATSRADRAETQYF; CDR3 DNA: TGTGCCACCAGCAGAGCGGACAGGGCGGAGACCCAGTACTTC
clone size: many; J gene: TRBJ2-7; CDR3 length: 14; D gene: .; V gene: TRBV12-3/TRBV12-4; CDR3 protein: CASRIDIASYEQYF; CDR3 DNA: TGTGCCAGCAGGATCGACATTGCCTCCTACGAGCAGTACTTC
clone size: many; J gene: TRBJ2-5; CDR3 length: 15; D gene: .; V gene: TRBV11-2; CDR3 protein: CASSLDSSGLWRQYF; CDR3 DNA: TGTGCCAGCAGCTTAGACAGCTCAGGGCTATGGCGCCAGTACTTC
clone size: .; J gene: TRBJ2-1; CDR3 length: 14; D gene: TRBD2; V gene: TRBV19; CDR3 protein: CASKTSGNDDEQFF; CDR3 DNA: TGTGCCAGCAAGACTAGCGGGAACGACGATGAGCAGTTCTTC
clone size: .; J gene: TRBJ2-7; CDR3 length: 13; D gene: .; V gene: TRBV10-3; CDR3 protein: CAISAYGGREQYF; CDR3 DNA: TGTGCCATCAGTGCTTATGGGGGCAGGGAGCAGTACTTC
clone size: .; J gene: TRBJ1-2; CDR3 length: 13; D gene: .; V gene: TRBV28; CDR3 protein: CASRWDGNVGYTF; CDR3 DNA: TGTGCCAGCAGATGGGACGGGAACGTTGGCTACACCTTC
clone size: .; J gene: TRBJ2-2; CDR3 length: 16; D gene: .; V gene: TRBV29-1; CDR3 protein: CSAQPHGVGVPGELFF; CDR3 DNA: TGCAGCGCCCAACCACACGGGGTAGGGGTCCCCGGGGAGCTGTTTTTT
clone size: many; J gene: TRBJ2-7; CDR3 length: 14; D gene: .; V gene: TRBV4-1; CDR3 protein: CASSQDSRNYEQYF; CDR3 DNA: TGCGCCAGCAGCCAAGATTCGAGGAACTACGAGCAGTACTTC
clone size: many; J gene: TRBJ1-2; CDR3 length: 13; D gene: .; V gene: TRBV24-1; CDR3 protein: CATSDYVGGGYTF; CDR3 DNA: TGTGCCACCAGTGATTACGTTGGGGGTGGCTACACCTTC
clone size: .; J gene: TRBJ1-5; CDR3 length: 15; D gene: .; V gene: TRBV15; CDR3 protein: CATSKNRVRNQPQHF; CDR3 DNA: TGTGCCACCAGCAAAAACAGGGTACGCAATCAGCCCCAGCATTTT
clone size: .; J gene: TRBJ2-7; CDR3 length: 16; D gene: TRBD2; V gene: TRBV14; CDR3 protein: CASSWSSGIVSYEQYF; CDR3 DNA: TGTGCCAGCAGCTGGTCTAGCGGGATCGTTTCCTACGAGCAGTACTTC
clone size: .; J gene: TRBJ1-1; CDR3 length: 14; D gene: TRBD1; V gene: TRBV6-1; CDR3 protein: CASNFRGVNTEAFF; CDR3 DNA: TGTGCCAGCAACTTCAGGGGGGTTAACACTGAAGCTTTCTTT
clone size: many; J gene: TRBJ2-2; CDR3 length: 13; D gene: TRBD1; V gene: TRBV2; CDR3 protein: CASSDGQAGELFF; CDR3 DNA: TGTGCCAGCAGTGATGGACAGGCTGGGGAGCTGTTTTTT
clone size: many; J gene: TRBJ2-7; CDR3 length: 15; D gene: TRBD2; V gene: TRBV20-1; CDR3 protein: CSAAGTSGRWYEQYF; CDR3 DNA: TGCAGTGCGGCCGGGACTAGCGGGAGGTGGTACGAGCAGTACTTC
clone size: .; J gene: TRBJ2-5; CDR3 length: 13; D gene: TRBD1; V gene: TRBV29-1; CDR3 protein: CSVWDRARETQYF; CDR3 DNA: TGCAGCGTTTGGGACAGGGCCCGGGAGACCCAGTACTTC
clone size: many; J gene: TRBJ1-2; CDR3 length: 14; D gene: .; V gene: TRBV5-1; CDR3 protein: CASSLDRTNYGYTF; CDR3 DNA: TGCGCCAGCAGCTTGGACAGGACGAACTATGGCTACACCTTC
clone size: few; J gene: TRBJ2-7; CDR3 length: 12; D gene: .; V gene: TRBV7-9; CDR3 protein: CASSRRPYEQYF; CDR3 DNA: TGTGCCAGCAGCCGGCGGCCCTACGAGCAGTACTTT
clone size: many; J gene: TRBJ1-2; CDR3 length: 10; D gene: .; V gene: TRBV12-3/TRBV12-4; CDR3 protein: CASSPGGYTF; CDR3 DNA: TGTGCCAGCAGCCCTGGTGGCTACACCTTC
clone size: .; J gene: TRBJ2-7; CDR3 length: 13; D gene: .; V gene: TRBV29-1; CDR3 protein: CSVSSGLAYEQYF; CDR3 DNA: TGCAGCGTTTCGAGCGGGCTTGCCTACGAGCAGTACTTC
clone size: .; J gene: TRBJ1-1; CDR3 length: 12; D gene: .; V gene: TRBV29-1; CDR3 protein: CSVGKVGTEAFF; CDR3 DNA: TGCAGCGTTGGGAAGGTGGGGACTGAAGCTTTCTTT
clone size: .; J gene: TRBJ2-3; CDR3 length: 16; D gene: TRBD2; V gene: TRBV7-8; CDR3 protein: CASSVGTSGHTDTQYF; CDR3 DNA: TGTGCCAGCAGCGTTGGGACTAGCGGTCACACAGATACGCAGTATTTT
clone size: .; J gene: TRBJ2-5; CDR3 length: 11; D gene: .; V gene: TRBV29-1; CDR3 protein: CSGQDPKTQYF; CDR3 DNA: TGCAGCGGCCAGGACCCTAAGACCCAGTACTTC
clone size: .; J gene: TRBJ2-2; CDR3 length: 15; D gene: .; V gene: TRBV28; CDR3 protein: CASSSDRRGTGELFF; CDR3 DNA: TGTGCCAGCAGTTCGGACAGGAGGGGCACCGGGGAGCTGTTTTTT
clone size: many; J gene: TRBJ1-5; CDR3 length: 16; D gene: .; V gene: TRBV5-6; CDR3 protein: CASSLGPGGGNQPQHF; CDR3 DNA: TGTGCCAGCAGCTTGGGACCAGGAGGAGGCAATCAGCCCCAGCATTTT
clone size: many; J gene: TRBJ2-5; CDR3 length: 16; D gene: .; V gene: TRBV7-9; CDR3 protein: CASSLGGHINRETQYF; CDR3 DNA: TGTGCCAGCAGCTTAGGCGGGCATATCAATCGGGAGACCCAGTACTTC
clone size: many; J gene: TRBJ2-7; CDR3 length: 15; D gene: TRBD2; V gene: TRBV27; CDR3 protein: CASSKLAGAPYEQYF; CDR3 DNA: TGTGCCAGCAGCAAACTAGCGGGAGCCCCCTACGAGCAGTACTTC
clone size: few; J gene: TRBJ1-2; CDR3 length: 13; D gene: .; V gene: TRBV29-1; CDR3 protein: CSVHKGGARGYTF; CDR3 DNA: TGCAGCGTCCACAAGGGGGGGGCGCGAGGCTACACCTTC
clone size: .; J gene: TRBJ1-6; CDR3 length: 12; D gene: .; V gene: TRBV10-3; CDR3 protein: CAIEGVDSPLHF; CDR3 DNA: TGTGCCATCGAAGGAGTGGATTCACCCCTCCACTTT
clone size: .; J gene: TRBJ1-2; CDR3 length: 14; D gene: TRBD1; V gene: TRBV7-8; CDR3 protein: CASSLSGTVYGYTF; CDR3 DNA: TGTGCCAGCAGCTTGTCCGGGACAGTCTATGGCTACACCTTC
clone size: many; J gene: TRBJ2-7; CDR3 length: 14; D gene: TRBD1; V gene: TRBV4-1; CDR3 protein: CASSQDRGPYEQYF; CDR3 DNA: TGCGCCAGCAGCCAGGACAGGGGACCCTACGAGCAGTACTTC
clone size: many; J gene: TRBJ1-3; CDR3 length: 17; D gene: TRBD1; V gene: TRBV15; CDR3 protein: CATSRRDRAFSGNTIYF; CDR3 DNA: TGTGCCACCAGCAGAAGGGACAGAGCTTTTTCTGGAAACACCATATATTTT
clone size: .; J gene: TRBJ2-5; CDR3 length: 12; D gene: .; V gene: TRBV20-1; CDR3 protein: CSANAGQETQYF; CDR3 DNA: TGCAGTGCTAACGCGGGGCAAGAGACCCAGTACTTC
clone size: many; J gene: TRBJ2-2; CDR3 length: 15; D gene: .; V gene: TRBV19; CDR3 protein: CASIDGGASTGELFF; CDR3 DNA: TGTGCCAGTATAGATGGGGGGGCCTCCACCGGGGAGCTGTTTTTT
clone size: many; J gene: TRBJ2-7; CDR3 length: 14; D gene: .; V gene: TRBV2; CDR3 protein: CASSDSTGAYEQYF; CDR3 DNA: TGTGCCAGCAGTGATAGTACAGGCGCCTACGAGCAGTACTTC
clone size: .; J gene: TRBJ1-6; CDR3 length: 15; D gene: TRBD1; V gene: TRBV10-3; CDR3 protein: CAIRKGQGDDSPLHF; CDR3 DNA: TGTGCCATCAGGAAGGGACAGGGAGATGATTCACCCCTCCACTTT
clone size: many; J gene: TRBJ2-7; CDR3 length: 16; D gene: .; V gene: TRBV7-9; CDR3 protein: CASSSFVGTNIYEQYF; CDR3 DNA: TGTGCCAGCAGCTCTTTTGTCGGGACAAACATCTACGAGCAGTACTTC
clone size: .; J gene: TRBJ2-5; CDR3 length: 13; D gene: TRBD1; V gene: TRBV20-1; CDR3 protein: CSARKTGGETQYF; CDR3 DNA: TGCAGTGCTAGAAAGACAGGGGGAGAGACCCAGTACTTC
clone size: .; J gene: TRBJ1-2; CDR3 length: 12; D gene: .; V gene: TRBV29-1; CDR3 protein: CSVVGVGDGYTF; CDR3 DNA: TGCAGCGTTGTCGGCGTGGGCGATGGCTACACCTTC